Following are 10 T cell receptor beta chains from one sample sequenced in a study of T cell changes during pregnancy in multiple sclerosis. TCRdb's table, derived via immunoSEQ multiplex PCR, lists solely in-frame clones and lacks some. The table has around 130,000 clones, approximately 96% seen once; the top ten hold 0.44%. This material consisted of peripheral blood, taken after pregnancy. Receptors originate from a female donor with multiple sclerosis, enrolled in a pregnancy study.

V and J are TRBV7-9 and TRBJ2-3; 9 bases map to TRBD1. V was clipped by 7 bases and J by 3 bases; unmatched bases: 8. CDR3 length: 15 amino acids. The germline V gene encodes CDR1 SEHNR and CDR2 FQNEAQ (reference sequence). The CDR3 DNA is TGTGCCAGCACGATTGACAGGGGGTTGACAGATACGCAGTATTTT. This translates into CASTIDRGLTDTQYF.

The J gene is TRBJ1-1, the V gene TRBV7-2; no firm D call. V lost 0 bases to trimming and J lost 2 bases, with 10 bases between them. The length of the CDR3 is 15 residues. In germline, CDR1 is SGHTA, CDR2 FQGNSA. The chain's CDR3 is CASSLAGSVNTEAFF. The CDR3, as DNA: TGTGCCAGCAGCTTAGCCGGGTCCGTTAACACTGAAGCTTTCTTT.

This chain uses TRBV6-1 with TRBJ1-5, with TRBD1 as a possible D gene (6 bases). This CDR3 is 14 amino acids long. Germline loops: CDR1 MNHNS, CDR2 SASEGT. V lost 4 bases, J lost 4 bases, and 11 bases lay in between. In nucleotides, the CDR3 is TGTGCCAGCAGTGCGAGACAGGCAAATCAGCCCCAGCATTTT. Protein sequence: CASSARQANQPQHF.

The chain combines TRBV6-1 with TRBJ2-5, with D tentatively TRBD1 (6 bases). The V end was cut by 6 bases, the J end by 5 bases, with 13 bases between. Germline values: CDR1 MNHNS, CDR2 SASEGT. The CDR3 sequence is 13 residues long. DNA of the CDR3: TGTGCCAGCAGGGCACAGGGACGGGAGACCCAGTACTTC. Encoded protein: CASRAQGRETQYF.

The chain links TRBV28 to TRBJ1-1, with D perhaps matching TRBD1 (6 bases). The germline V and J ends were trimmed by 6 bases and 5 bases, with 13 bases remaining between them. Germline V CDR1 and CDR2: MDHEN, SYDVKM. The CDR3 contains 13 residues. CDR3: CASSQGGVTEAFF. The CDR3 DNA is TGTGCCAGCAGCCAAGGGGGAGTGACTGAAGCTTTCTTT.

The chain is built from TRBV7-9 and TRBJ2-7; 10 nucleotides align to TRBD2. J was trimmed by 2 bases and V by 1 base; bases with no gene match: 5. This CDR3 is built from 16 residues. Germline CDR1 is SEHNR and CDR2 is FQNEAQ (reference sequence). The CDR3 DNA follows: TGTGCCAGCAGCTTAGGTAGCGGGGGGACTACCTACGAGCAGTACTTC. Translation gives CASSLGSGGTTYEQYF.

CDR3 bases: TGTGCCAGCAGCTTATTCGTCCGAGAGACCCAGTACTTC. Translated, it gives CASSLFVRETQYF. The chain combines TRBV7-8 with TRBJ2-5; D is unresolved. The V gene lost 2 bases and the J gene lost 4 bases, with 8 bases spanning the gap. The germline V gene has CDR1 SGHVS and CDR2 FQNEAQ. CDR3 length equals 13 residues.

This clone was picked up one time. CDR3 region: CASSTDGTNYGYTF. The CDR3 DNA sequence: TGTGCCAGTAGTACCGACGGGACAAACTATGGCTACACCTTC. The chain recombines TRBV19 with TRBJ1-2; D possibly corresponds to TRBD1 (6 bases). The V end lost 4 bases, the J end lost 2 bases, and 11 bases lay between the germline ends. Germline V gene sequence: CDR1 LNHDA, CDR2 SQIVND (reference sequence). The CDR3 consists of 14 residues.

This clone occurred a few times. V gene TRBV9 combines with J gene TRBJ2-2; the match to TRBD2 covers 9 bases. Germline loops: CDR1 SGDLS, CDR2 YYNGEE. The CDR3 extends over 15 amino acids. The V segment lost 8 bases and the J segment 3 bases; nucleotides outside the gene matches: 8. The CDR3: CASERGGRDTGELFF. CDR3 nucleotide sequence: TGTGCCAGTGAGAGGGGCGGGAGGGACACCGGGGAGCTGTTTTTT.

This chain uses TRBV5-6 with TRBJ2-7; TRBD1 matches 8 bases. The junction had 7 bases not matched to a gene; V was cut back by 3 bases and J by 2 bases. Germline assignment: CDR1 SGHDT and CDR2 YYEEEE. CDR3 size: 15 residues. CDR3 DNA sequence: TGTGCCAGCAGCTGGGGGGACAGGCCGACCTACGAGCAGTACTTC. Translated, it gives CASSWGDRPTYEQYF. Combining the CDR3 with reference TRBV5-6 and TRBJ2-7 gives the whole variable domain DAGVTQSPTHLIKTRGQQVTLRCSPKSGHDTVSWYQQALGQGPQFIFQYYEEEERQRGNFPDRFSGHQFPNYSSELNVNALLLGDSALYLCASSWGDRPTYEQYFGPGTRLTVT.